These 17 T cell receptor beta chains share one sample of origin, sequenced in a study of Graves' ophthalmopathy and Graves' hyperthyroidism. For repertoire sequencing, the TCR beta CDR3 regions were amplified from RNA transcripts. The first-round RT-PCR employed HTBI primers together with the Qiagen OneStep RT-PCR kit. A multiplex PCR was then performed as the second round. Via MiXCR, TCRdb re-called the multiplex PCR reads, giving one row per CDR3 protein. The data hold more than 1,000,000 distinct CDR3 sequences, with roughly two fifths observed a single time. Sequencing was performed on peripheral blood or thyroid tissue (not recorded which). The source of these receptors is an adult man with Graves' hyperthyroidism.

This clonotype was seen only a few times. The chain combines TRBV5-5 with TRBJ2-2; 11 nucleotides match TRBD2. The V segment lost 5 bases and the J segment 4 bases; nucleotides outside the gene matches: 13. Per the germline V gene, CDR1 is SGHKS and CDR2 is YYEKEE (reference sequence). The CDR3 is 18 residues long. CDR3 sequence reads: CASSARSGGATGTGELFF. As DNA, the CDR3 is TGTGCCAGCAGTGCCCGTAGCGGGGGGGCCACGGGCACCGGGGAGCTGTTTTTT.

The rearrangement uses TRBV7-2 and TRBJ2-7; TRBD1 matches 8 bases. The CDR3 covers 16 residues. CDR1 is SGHTA and CDR2 is FQGNSA in the germline V gene. The J segment lost 5 bases and the V segment lost 1 base, leaving 10 bases of the junction unmatched. CDR3 residues: CASSLEFQGAVDEQYF. DNA for the CDR3: TGTGCCAGCAGCTTAGAATTCCAGGGGGCGGTCGACGAGCAGTACTTC.

On this clonotype itself: This could be a read error, since a much larger clone is one nucleotide away. CDR3 region: CASSLEGGLLIEQYF. The CDR3 coding sequence is TGTGCCAGCAGCTTAGAAGGTGGGCTCTTGATCGAGCAGTACTTC. J is TRBJ2-7 and V is TRBV7-8; no firm D call. Between the trimmed V and J ends, which lost 1 base and 6 bases, there was a span of 16 bases. This CDR3 is 15 amino acids long. CDR1 and CDR2 from the germline V gene are SGHVS and FQNEAQ.

Turning to this clonotype: One junction end does not reproduce the germline sequence, and a read error may be involved. This chain joins TRBV10-3 and TRBJ2-7; possible D gene TRBD1, 6 bases. Germline assignment: CDR1 ENHRY and CDR2 SYGVKD. CDR3 size: 16 residues. The CDR3 sequence: CASSYQRQVITYEQYF. CDR3 coding DNA: TGTGCCAGCAGTTACCAGAGACAGGTTATTACCTACGAGCAGTACTTC.

This clonotype has just a few counts. V usage is TRBV28 and J usage is TRBJ1-1; no reliable D call. The CDR3 extends over 15 amino acids. The V gene's germline CDR1 is MDHEN and CDR2 SYDVKM. Trimming took 6 bases from V and 3 from J, leaving 17 bases between them. Here the CDR3 reads CASRDSLGRDTEAFF. In nucleotides, the CDR3 is TGTGCCAGCAGGGATAGCCTCGGACGGGACACTGAAGCTTTCTTT.

The CDR3 loop reads CASSQDSAGGPETQYF. The CDR3 DNA follows: TGCGCCAGCAGCCAAGATTCAGCGGGAGGGCCAGAGACCCAGTACTTC. The genes are TRBV4-3 and TRBJ2-5, with TRBD2 matching over 10 bases. The V gene's germline CDR1 is LGHNA and CDR2 YSLEER. V was clipped by 0 bases and J by 4 bases; unmatched bases: 5. This CDR3 has 16 amino acids.

The CDR3 is CASSLSGRGPRYEQYF. The CDR3 DNA reads TGTGCCAGCAGCTTATCTGGCAGGGGCCCCAGGTACGAGCAGTACTTC. The chain has TRBV7-9 and TRBJ2-7; D is possibly TRBD1 (6 bases). CDR1 SEHNR and CDR2 FQNEAQ come from the germline V gene (reference sequence). This CDR3 has 16 amino acids. Trimming removed 2 bases from V and 4 bases from J, with 18 bases in between.

The V gene is TRBV29-1, the J gene TRBJ1-3; possibly TRBD1 for D (5 bases). V lost 0 bases to trimming and J lost 0 bases, with 12 bases between them. CDR1 SQVTM and CDR2 ANQGSEA come from the germline V gene. This CDR3 has 16 residues. The CDR3 DNA reads TGCAGCGTTGAAGATCGGGGCCCCACCTCTGGAAACACCATATATTTT. Amino acid sequence: CSVEDRGPTSGNTIYF.

Comments on this clonotype: The junction shows a germline mismatch at one end, possibly a read error. The CDR3 here is CASSFRDGRYSNQPQHF. The CDR3 DNA is TGTGCCAGCAGTTTCCGGGACGGCCGATATAGCAATCAGCCCCAGCATTTT. The chain employs TRBV10-3 and TRBJ1-5; D might be TRBD1 (5 bases). Germline CDR1 and CDR2: ENHRY and SYGVKD. The CDR3 is 17 residues long.

The chain uses TRBV20-1 and TRBJ1-5; no clear D gene. The CDR3 has 11 amino acids. The germline V gene has CDR1 DFQATT and CDR2 SNEGSKA (reference sequence). Trimming cost V 3 bases and J 7 bases, with 7 bases left between them. CDR3 residues: CSARARQPQHF. CDR3 coding DNA: TGCAGTGCTAGGGCGCGACAGCCCCAGCATTTT.

The chain carries TRBV6-5 and TRBJ1-1, with 8 bases lining up with TRBD1. The junction had 13 bases not matched to a gene; V was cut back by 7 bases and J by 0 bases. Germline-derived CDR1 and CDR2 are MNHEY and SVGAGI. This CDR3 is built from 17 residues. DNA of the CDR3: TGTGCCAGCACCTCTACCCCAGGGGGCGGCATGAACACTGAAGCTTTCTTT. Its protein is CASTSTPGGGMNTEAFF.

This chain uses TRBV29-1 with TRBJ1-2; D call uncertain. The CDR3 runs to 12 residues. Trimming shortened V by 8 bases and J by 4 bases, and 14 bases separated the two germline ends. Germline assignment: CDR1 SQVTM and CDR2 ANQGSEA. In nucleotides, the CDR3 is TGCAGCCTAGACGGTTCGGGCTATGGCTACACCTTC. Translation gives CSLDGSGYGYTF.

The chain has TRBV7-8 and TRBJ2-7, with D maybe TRBD1 (5 bases). This CDR3 comprises 14 residues. V was pared by 5 bases and J by 1 base, with 12 bases between. Germline CDR1 is SGHVS and CDR2 is FQNEAQ. The CDR3 nucleotides are TGTGCCAGCAGCGAATACTCAGGGTCCTACGAGCAGTACTTC. It specifies CASSEYSGSYEQYF.

Ten or more counts support this clonotype. The rearrangement joins TRBV20-1 to TRBJ2-5; 7 positions match TRBD1. Germline trimming cut 5 bases from V and 0 bases from J; bases unmatched to any gene: 9. This CDR3 is 15 amino acids long. Germline V CDR1 and CDR2: DFQATT, SNEGSKA (reference sequence). CDR3 region: CSAPSRTGNQETQYF. In nucleotides, the CDR3 is TGCAGTGCTCCGTCGCGGACAGGAAACCAAGAGACCCAGTACTTC.

This clonotype was counted at least ten times. This chain uses TRBV5-8 with TRBJ1-2; the D gene is possibly TRBD1 (5 bases). The CDR3 has 14 amino acids. Between the trimmed V and J ends, which lost 4 bases and 1 base, there was a span of 11 bases. The germline CDR1 and CDR2 sequences are SGHTS and YDEGEE. As DNA, the CDR3 is TGTGCCAGCAGCCCTGGGGGATTTAACTATGGCTACACCTTC. It encodes CASSPGGFNYGYTF.

This clonotype has at least ten counts. The chain has TRBV5-4 and TRBJ2-5, with a weak D call TRBD1 (6 bases). V shed 0 bases and J shed 5 bases, with 11 bases lying between them. Germline values: CDR1 SGHNT, CDR2 YYREEE (reference sequence). The CDR3 loop spans 14 amino acids. CDR3 sequence reads: CASSLVAGDETQYF. The DNA for the CDR3 is TGTGCCAGCAGCTTGGTGGCAGGGGATGAGACCCAGTACTTC.

This clonotype was seen more than once but under ten times. A much larger clone differs by one base, so this may be a read error. The chain carries TRBV14 and TRBJ1-2, with a tentative D call TRBD1 (6 bases). Trimming removed 4 bases at V and 8 bases at J, with 17 bases between. The germline CDR1 and CDR2 sequences are SGHDN and FVKESK. This CDR3 is built from 14 residues. The DNA of the CDR3 is TGTGCCAGCAGCCGGACAGCCTCAGCAGGAGGCTACACCTTC. The encoded protein is CASSRTASAGGYTF.